These 14 T cell receptor beta chains were all obtained from the same sample, sequenced in a study of T-cell reconstitution after alpha-beta-depleted transplantation in children listed by TCRdb under 2016. The library relied on PCR. The sequencing machine was an Illumina HiSeq 2500. TCR library preparation used molecular barcoding, with unique molecular identifiers applied to normalize quantification of the TCRbeta repertoire. TCRdb trimmed public reads at Q25 via fastp, called clones via MiXCR and kept in-frame beta chains. Each record represents a unique CDR3 protein, reported with the most common genes and DNA among its rows. Within this sample are about 230,000 distinct CDR3 sequences, with 9% to 10% of them counted one time only. The ten largest clones take up 5.1% of the sample. Sequencing was performed on PBMCs from the stem cell graft donor, taken from the stem cell graft. The receptors stem from a human donor who donated a stem cell graft to a child with SCID.

V usage is TRBV7-2 and J usage is TRBJ2-6; D ambiguous. This CDR3 spans 15 amino acids. Germline CDR1 is SGHTA and CDR2 is FQGNSA. With 2 bases removed from V and 1 base from J, the gap between germline ends came to 6 bases. In nucleotides, the CDR3 is TGTGCCAGCAGCTTAATGCGGTCTGGGGCCAACGTCCTGACTTTC. Translating it yields CASSLMRSGANVLTF.

Ten or more counts support this clonotype. CDR3 protein: CASSKNQGPYGYTF. In nucleotides, the CDR3 is TGTGCCAGCAGCAAAAATCAGGGACCCTATGGCTACACCTTC. The chain carries TRBV7-8 and TRBJ1-2; D is possibly TRBD1 (5 bases). The V end was cut by 5 bases, the J end by 4 bases, with 14 bases between. The CDR3 length is 14 residues. CDR1 is SGHVS, CDR2 FQNEAQ, per germline.

This clonotype was counted ten times or more. The V call is TRBV5-1, the J call TRBJ1-3, with D perhaps matching TRBD1 (5 bases). The CDR3 has 14 amino acids. Trimming took off 5 bases at V and 2 bases at J, with 11 bases between the two ends. Germline V lookup: CDR1 SGHRS, CDR2 YFSETQ. CDR3 nucleotide sequence: TGCGCCAGCAGGTTAGGGGATCCTGGAAACACCATATATTTT. Its protein is CASRLGDPGNTIYF.

This clonotype appeared many times. The gene calls are TRBV7-9 and TRBJ2-3, with a tentative D call TRBD2 (5 bases). In germline, CDR1 is SEHNR, CDR2 FQNEAQ (reference sequence). V gave up 3 bases and J gave up 0 bases, with 13 bases separating them. The CDR3 loop spans 16 amino acids. CDR3 coding DNA: TGTGCCAGCAGCTTTCTCACCACGGGGAGCACAGATACGCAGTATTTT. It codes for CASSFLTTGSTDTQYF.

This clonotype has at least ten counts. The rearrangement links TRBV5-6 to TRBJ2-1; perhaps TRBD1 as D (6 bases). Trimming took 0 bases from V and 8 from J, leaving 6 bases between them. Looked up from germline, CDR1 is SGHDT and CDR2 is YYEEEE. The CDR3 is 12 residues long. CDR3 loop: CASSLDRDEQFF. The CDR3 nucleotides read TGTGCCAGCAGCTTGGACAGGGATGAGCAGTTCTTC.

This clonotype was counted at least ten times. The chain carries TRBV3-1 and TRBJ1-4, with unresolved D. The CDR3 covers 17 residues. Per germline, CDR1 LGHDT and CDR2 YNNKEL (reference sequence). Trimming pared 2 bases from V and 6 bases from J, leaving 19 bases between. In DNA, the CDR3 is TGTGCCAGCAGCCAACGGCGGCTTGGTTTAGTCGATGAAAAACTGTTTTTT. It codes for CASSQRRLGLVDEKLFF.

The sample holds many counts of this clonotype. The V call is TRBV4-1, the J call TRBJ1-1; maybe TRBD1 (5 bases). Trimming took off 4 bases at V and 5 bases at J, with 14 bases between the two ends. CDR3 length: 14 amino acids. Germline V gene lookup returns CDR1 MGHRA and CDR2 YSYEKL. The CDR3, as DNA: TGCGCCAGCAGCCGCGGGACGGCTGGAACTGAAGCTTTCTTT. Encoded protein: CASSRGTAGTEAFF.

The chain links TRBV5-1 to TRBJ1-1; unclear D gene. From germline, CDR1 is SGHRS and CDR2 YFSETQ. Trimming took 0 bases from V and 1 from J, leaving 22 bases between them. This CDR3 region has 19 residues. The CDR3 DNA reads TGCGCCAGCAGCTTGGTGGGCAGTCCCTTGTCGGACGAGAACACTGAAGCTTTCTTT. Translated, it gives CASSLVGSPLSDENTEAFF.

The V gene is TRBV5-1, the J gene TRBJ2-1; D gene uncertain. The CDR3 length is 13 residues. V shed 6 bases and J shed 8 bases, with 15 bases lying between them. CDR1 is SGHRS and CDR2 is YFSETQ in the germline V gene. The CDR3 coding sequence is TGCGCCAGCAAGGAACCCGACTTAGATGAGCAGTTCTTC. It specifies CASKEPDLDEQFF.

Of note for this clonotype: A single base separates this from a much larger clone, so it may be a read error. The rearrangement joins TRBV2 to TRBJ2-3; D may be TRBD2 (5 bases). In germline, CDR1 is SNHLY, CDR2 FYNNEI. V lost 8 bases to trimming and J lost 4 bases, with 13 bases between them. The CDR3 is 13 amino acids. Here the CDR3 reads CASHRGTADTQYF. For the CDR3, the DNA is TGTGCCAGCCATCGGGGAACGGCAGATACGCAGTATTTT.

This clonotype was seen a handful of times. The rearrangement uses TRBV5-1 and TRBJ1-1, with TRBD1 matching over 7 bases. The germline V gene encodes CDR1 SGHRS and CDR2 YFSETQ. The CDR3 loop spans 19 amino acids. The V segment lost 4 bases and the J segment 0 bases; nucleotides outside the gene matches: 18. The CDR3: CASSHTQPGTATLNTEAFF. The CDR3 DNA reads TGCGCCAGCAGCCATACCCAACCTGGGACAGCCACACTGAACACTGAAGCTTTCTTT.

This sequence joins TRBV5-1 and TRBJ2-1; D is perhaps TRBD1 or TRBD2 (5 bases each). CDR3 length: 13 amino acids. Germline values: CDR1 SGHRS, CDR2 YFSETQ. The V end was cut by 4 bases, the J end by 9 bases, with 14 bases between. CDR3 DNA sequence: TGCGCCAGCAGCCCCCAGGGAGAGGCTGAGCAGTTCTTC. Residues: CASSPQGEAEQFF.

At least ten counts were recorded for this clonotype. V gene TRBV7-9 combines with J gene TRBJ1-4, with D possibly TRBD1 on 6 matching bases. Per germline, CDR1 SEHNR and CDR2 FQNEAQ (reference sequence). This CDR3 region has 17 residues. With 2 bases removed from V and 0 bases from J, the gap between germline ends came to 13 bases. CDR3 bases: TGTGCCAGCAGCTTACGACGGACAGCCACAACTAATGAAAAACTGTTTTTT. This codes for CASSLRRTATTNEKLFF. Drawing the rest from reference TRBV7-9 and TRBJ1-4, the complete variable domain is DTGVSQNPRHKITKRGQNVTFRCDPISEHNRLYWYRQTLGQGPEFLTYFQNEAQLEKSRLLSDRFSAERPKGSFSTLEIQRTEQGDSAMYLCASSLRRTATTNEKLFFGSGTQLSVL.

This clonotype was picked up many times. The chain is built from TRBV20-1 and TRBJ2-6; D unresolved. Per the germline V gene, CDR1 is DFQATT and CDR2 is SNEGSKA (reference sequence). The CDR3 totals 15 residues. The germline V and J ends were trimmed by 3 bases and 0 bases, with 9 bases remaining between them. CDR3 nucleotides: TGCAGTGCTAGTCCACCGGTCTCTGGGGCCAACGTCCTGACTTTC. The encoded protein is CSASPPVSGANVLTF.